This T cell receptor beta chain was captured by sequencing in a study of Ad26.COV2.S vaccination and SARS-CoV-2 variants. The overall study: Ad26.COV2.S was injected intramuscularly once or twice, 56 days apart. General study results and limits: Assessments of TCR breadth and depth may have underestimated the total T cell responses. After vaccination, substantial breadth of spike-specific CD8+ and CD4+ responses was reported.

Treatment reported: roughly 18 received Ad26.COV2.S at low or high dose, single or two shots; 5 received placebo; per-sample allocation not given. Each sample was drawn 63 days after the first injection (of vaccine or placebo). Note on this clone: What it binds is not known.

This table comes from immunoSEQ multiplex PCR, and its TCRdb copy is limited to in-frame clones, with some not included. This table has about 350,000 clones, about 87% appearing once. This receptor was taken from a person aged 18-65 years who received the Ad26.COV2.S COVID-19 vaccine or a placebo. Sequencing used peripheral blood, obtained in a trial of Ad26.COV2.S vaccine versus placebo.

The CDR3, as DNA: TGTGCCAGCAGTGAAACAGGGGTGAACACTGAAGCTTTCTTT. Residues: CASSETGVNTEAFF. The genes are TRBV25-1 and TRBJ1-1, with 7 bases matching TRBD1. Germline loops: CDR1 MGHDK, CDR2 SYGVNS. J lost 0 bases, V lost 2 bases, and 0 bases had no gene match. The length of the CDR3 is 14 residues.